Only a few counts were recorded for the clone carrying this TCR beta chain. TCRdb independently ran MiXCR on the 5' RACE reads; one entry per CDR3 protein. The repertoire holds 20,000 to 25,000 distinct CDR3 sequences, with more than 9% as singletons. The germline V gene has CDR1 GTSNPN and CDR2 SVGIG (reference sequence). V lost 3 bases to trimming and J lost 4 bases, with 12 bases between them. The CDR3 consists of 13 residues. This entry belongs to a study of neurological immune-mediated disorders. This TCR derives from a woman aged 60-75 years with HTLV-1-associated myelopathy (HAM/TSP). The chain recombines TRBV30 with TRBJ1-1; D might be TRBD1 (6 bases). The sequenced sample was PBMCs. The CDR3 nucleotides read TGTGCCTGGAGCGGACAGCCGGGCACTGAAGCTTTCTTT. This sequence encodes CAWSGQPGTEAFF.